Below, one T cell receptor (beta chain) is given with its context. Profiling relied on immunoSEQ multiplex PCR, and the TCRdb table lists in-frame clones only, not all of them. The sample comprises hundreds of thousands of clones, roughly 80% of which are singletons, and over 8% rests with the top ten. This sample was included in a study of blood T cell repertoires in COVID-19. As for the study in general: Spain, Italy and the United States supplied samples that represented acute and convalescent COVID-19.

V lost 7 bases to trimming and J lost 0 bases; unmatched junction nucleotides: 8. Germline V gene lookup returns CDR1 MDHEN and CDR2 SYDVKM. This CDR3 spans 18 amino acids. The chain couples TRBV28 to TRBJ2-2, with TRBD2 matching over 13 bases. The sequenced sample was peripheral blood. The receptor's source is a woman aged 80 or older with acute or convalescent COVID-19. CDR3 residues: CASNSGLAGAANTGELFF. The CDR3 DNA sequence: TGTGCCAGCAACTCCGGACTAGCGGGGGCAGCGAACACCGGGGAGCTGTTTTTT.